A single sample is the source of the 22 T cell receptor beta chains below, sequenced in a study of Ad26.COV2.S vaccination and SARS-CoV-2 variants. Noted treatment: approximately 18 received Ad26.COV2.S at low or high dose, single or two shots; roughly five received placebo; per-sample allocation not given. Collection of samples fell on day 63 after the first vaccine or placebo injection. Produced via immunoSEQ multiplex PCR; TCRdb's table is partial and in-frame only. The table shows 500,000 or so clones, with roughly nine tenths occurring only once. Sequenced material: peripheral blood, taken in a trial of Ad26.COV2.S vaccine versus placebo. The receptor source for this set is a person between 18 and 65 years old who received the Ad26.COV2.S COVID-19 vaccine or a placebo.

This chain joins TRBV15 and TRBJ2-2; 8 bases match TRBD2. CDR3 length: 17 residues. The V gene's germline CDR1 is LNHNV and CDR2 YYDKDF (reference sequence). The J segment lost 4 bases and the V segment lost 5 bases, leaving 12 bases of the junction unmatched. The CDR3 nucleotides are TGTGCCACCAGCTCACGAGAGGCTAGCGGGCCCACCGGGGAGCTGTTTTTT. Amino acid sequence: CATSSREASGPTGELFF.

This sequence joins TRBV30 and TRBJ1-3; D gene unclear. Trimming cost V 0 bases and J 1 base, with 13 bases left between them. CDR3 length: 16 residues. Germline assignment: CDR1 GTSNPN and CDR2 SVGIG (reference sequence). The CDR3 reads CAWSVPSAASGNTIYF. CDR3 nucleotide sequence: TGTGCCTGGAGTGTCCCCTCGGCAGCTTCTGGAAACACCATATATTTT.

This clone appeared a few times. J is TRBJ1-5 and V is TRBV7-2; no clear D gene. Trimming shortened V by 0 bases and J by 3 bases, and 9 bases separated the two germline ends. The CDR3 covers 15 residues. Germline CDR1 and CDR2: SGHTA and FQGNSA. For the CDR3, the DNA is TGTGCCAGCAGCTTAGCGCCAGACAACAATCAGCCCCAGCATTTT. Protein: CASSLAPDNNQPQHF. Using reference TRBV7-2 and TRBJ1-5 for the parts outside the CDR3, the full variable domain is GAGVSQSPSNKVTEKGKDVELRCDPISGHTALYWYRQSLGQGLEFLIYFQGNSAPDKSGLPSDRFSAERTGGSVSTLTIQRTQQEDSAVYLCASSLAPDNNQPQHFGDGTRLSIL.

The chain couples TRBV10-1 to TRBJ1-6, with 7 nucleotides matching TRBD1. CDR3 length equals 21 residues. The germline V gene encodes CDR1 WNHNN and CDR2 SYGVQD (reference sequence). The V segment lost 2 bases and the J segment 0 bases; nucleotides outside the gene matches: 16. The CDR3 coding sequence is TGCGCCAGCAGTGAGCGCCAGGACAGGCGAACCTTAAGCTCCTATAATTCACCCCTCCACTTT. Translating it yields CASSERQDRRTLSSYNSPLHF.

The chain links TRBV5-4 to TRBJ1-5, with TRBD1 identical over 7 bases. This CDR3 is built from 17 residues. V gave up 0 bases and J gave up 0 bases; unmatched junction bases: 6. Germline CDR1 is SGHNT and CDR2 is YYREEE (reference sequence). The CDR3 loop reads CASSLDPGTASNQPQHF. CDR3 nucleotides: TGTGCCAGCAGCTTGGACCCCGGGACAGCTAGCAATCAGCCCCAGCATTTT.

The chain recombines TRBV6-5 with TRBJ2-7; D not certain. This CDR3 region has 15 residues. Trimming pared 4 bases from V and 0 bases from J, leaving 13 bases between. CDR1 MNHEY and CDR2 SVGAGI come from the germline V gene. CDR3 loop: CASSSMGLTSYEQYF. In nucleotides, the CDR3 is TGTGCCAGCAGTTCCATGGGTCTAACCTCCTACGAGCAGTACTTC.

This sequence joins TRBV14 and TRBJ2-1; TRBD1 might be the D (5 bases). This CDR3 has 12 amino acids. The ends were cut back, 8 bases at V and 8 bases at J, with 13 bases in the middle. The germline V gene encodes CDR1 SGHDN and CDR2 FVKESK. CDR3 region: CASGHTVHEQFF. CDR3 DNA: TGTGCCAGCGGACATACGGTGCATGAGCAGTTCTTC.

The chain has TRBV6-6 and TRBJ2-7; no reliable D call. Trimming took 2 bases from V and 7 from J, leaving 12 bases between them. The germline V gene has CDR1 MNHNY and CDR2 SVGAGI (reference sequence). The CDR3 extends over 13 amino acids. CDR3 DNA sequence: TGTGCCAGCAGTTACGGCACCCTGTGGGAGCAGTACTTC. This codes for CASSYGTLWEQYF.

The CDR3 DNA is TGTGCCAGCAGCGCCGCGCTGGCAGAGACCCAGTACTTC. Protein sequence: CASSAALAETQYF. This sequence joins TRBV4-2 and TRBJ2-5; no clear D. Germline assignment: CDR1 LGHNA and CDR2 YNFKEQ. The CDR3 is 13 amino acids. V was clipped by 5 bases and J by 4 bases, with 11 bases between them.

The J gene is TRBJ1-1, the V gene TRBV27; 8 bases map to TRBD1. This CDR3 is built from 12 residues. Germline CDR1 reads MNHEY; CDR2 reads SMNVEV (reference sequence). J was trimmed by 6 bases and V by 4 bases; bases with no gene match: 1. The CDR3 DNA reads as TGTGCCAGCAGTTACAGGGGGGCTGAAGCTTTCTTT. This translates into CASSYRGAEAFF.

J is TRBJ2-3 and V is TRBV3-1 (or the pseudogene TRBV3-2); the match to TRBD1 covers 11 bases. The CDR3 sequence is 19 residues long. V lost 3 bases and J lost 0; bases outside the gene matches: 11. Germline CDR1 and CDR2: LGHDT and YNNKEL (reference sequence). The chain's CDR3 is CASSQVRTGTGGSTDTQYF. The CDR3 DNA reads TGTGCCAGCAGCCAGGTCCGTACAGGGACAGGGGGGAGCACAGATACGCAGTATTTT.

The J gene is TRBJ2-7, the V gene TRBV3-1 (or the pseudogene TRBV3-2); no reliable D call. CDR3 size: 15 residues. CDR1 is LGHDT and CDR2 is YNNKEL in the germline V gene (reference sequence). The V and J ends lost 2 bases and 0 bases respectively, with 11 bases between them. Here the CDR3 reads CASSQSSRSSYEQYF. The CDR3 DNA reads TGTGCCAGCAGCCAATCCAGCCGCAGCTCCTACGAGCAGTACTTC.

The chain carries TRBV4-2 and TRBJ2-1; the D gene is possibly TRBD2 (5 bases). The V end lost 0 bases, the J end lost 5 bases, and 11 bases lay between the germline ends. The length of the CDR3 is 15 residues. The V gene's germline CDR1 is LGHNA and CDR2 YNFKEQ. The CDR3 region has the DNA TGTGCCAGCAGCCAAGATGGAGCGGTTGACAATGAGCAGTTCTTC. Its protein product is CASSQDGAVDNEQFF.

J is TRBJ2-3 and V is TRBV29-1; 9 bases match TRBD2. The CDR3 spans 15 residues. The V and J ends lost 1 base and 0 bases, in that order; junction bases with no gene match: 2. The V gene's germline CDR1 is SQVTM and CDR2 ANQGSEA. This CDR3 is CSVEGTSASTDTQYF. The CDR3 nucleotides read TGCAGCGTTGAAGGGACTAGCGCAAGCACAGATACGCAGTATTTT.

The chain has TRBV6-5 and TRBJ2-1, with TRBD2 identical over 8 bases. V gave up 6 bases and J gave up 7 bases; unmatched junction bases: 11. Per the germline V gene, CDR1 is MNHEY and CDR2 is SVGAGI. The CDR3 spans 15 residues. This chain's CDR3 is CASRDILAAGNEQFF. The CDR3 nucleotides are TGTGCCAGCAGGGACATACTAGCGGCTGGGAATGAGCAGTTCTTC.

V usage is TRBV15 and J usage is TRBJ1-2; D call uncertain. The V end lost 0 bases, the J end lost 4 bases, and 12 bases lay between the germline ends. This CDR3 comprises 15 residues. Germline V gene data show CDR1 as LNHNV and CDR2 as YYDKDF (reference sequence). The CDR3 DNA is TGTGCCACCAGCAGAGATCAGAACGGCTTCTATGGCTACACCTTC. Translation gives CATSRDQNGFYGYTF. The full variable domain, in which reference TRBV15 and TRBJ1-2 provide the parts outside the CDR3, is DAMVIQNPRYQVTQFGKPVTLSCSQTLNHNVMYWYQQKSSQAPKLLFHYYDKDFNNEADTPDNFQSRRPNTSFCFLDIRSPGLGDTAMYLCATSRDQNGFYGYTFGSGTRLTVV.

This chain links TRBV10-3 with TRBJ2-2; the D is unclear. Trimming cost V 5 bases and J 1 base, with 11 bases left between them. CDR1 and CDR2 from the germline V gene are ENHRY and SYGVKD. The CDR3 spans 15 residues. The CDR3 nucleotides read TGTGCCATCAGTCGAGACATCTTGAACACCGGGGAGCTGTTTTTT. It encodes CAISRDILNTGELFF.

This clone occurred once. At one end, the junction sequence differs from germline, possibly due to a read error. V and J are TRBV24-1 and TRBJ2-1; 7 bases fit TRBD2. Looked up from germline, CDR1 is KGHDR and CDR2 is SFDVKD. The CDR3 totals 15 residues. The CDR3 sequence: CATSVLWGGSDEQFF. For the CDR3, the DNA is TGTGCCACCAGTGTTTTGTGGGGAGGGTCCGATGAGCAGTTCTTC.

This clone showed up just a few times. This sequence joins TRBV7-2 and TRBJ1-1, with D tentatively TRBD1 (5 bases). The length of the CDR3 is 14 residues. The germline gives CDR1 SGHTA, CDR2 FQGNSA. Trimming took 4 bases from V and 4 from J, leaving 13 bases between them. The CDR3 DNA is TGTGCCAGCAGCTCTACCGGGGGGGGCACTGAAGCTTTCTTT. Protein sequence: CASSSTGGGTEAFF. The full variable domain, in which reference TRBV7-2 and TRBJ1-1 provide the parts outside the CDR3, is GAGVSQSPSNKVTEKGKDVELRCDPISGHTALYWYRQSLGQGLEFLIYFQGNSAPDKSGLPSDRFSAERTGGSVSTLTIQRTQQEDSAVYLCASSSTGGGTEAFFGQGTRLTVV.

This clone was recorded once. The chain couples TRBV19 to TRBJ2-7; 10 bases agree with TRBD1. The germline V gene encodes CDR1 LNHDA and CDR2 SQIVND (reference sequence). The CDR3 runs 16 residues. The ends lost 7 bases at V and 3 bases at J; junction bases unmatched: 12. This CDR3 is CASTQASGTGVYEQYF. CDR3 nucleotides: TGTGCCAGTACTCAAGCTTCCGGGACAGGGGTCTACGAGCAGTACTTC.

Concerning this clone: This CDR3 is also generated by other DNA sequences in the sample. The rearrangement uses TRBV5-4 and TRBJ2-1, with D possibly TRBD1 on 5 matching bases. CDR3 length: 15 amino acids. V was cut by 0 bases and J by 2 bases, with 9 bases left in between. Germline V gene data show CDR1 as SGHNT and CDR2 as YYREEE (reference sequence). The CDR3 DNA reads TGTGCCAGCAGCTTGGAGACAGCCGCCTACAATGAGCAGTTCTTC. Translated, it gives CASSLETAAYNEQFF.

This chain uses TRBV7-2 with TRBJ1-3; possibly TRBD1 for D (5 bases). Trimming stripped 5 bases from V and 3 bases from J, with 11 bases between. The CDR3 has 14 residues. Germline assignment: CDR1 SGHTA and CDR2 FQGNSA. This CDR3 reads CASSPQGGGNTIYF. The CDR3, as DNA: TGTGCCAGCAGCCCCCAGGGCGGTGGAAACACCATATATTTT.